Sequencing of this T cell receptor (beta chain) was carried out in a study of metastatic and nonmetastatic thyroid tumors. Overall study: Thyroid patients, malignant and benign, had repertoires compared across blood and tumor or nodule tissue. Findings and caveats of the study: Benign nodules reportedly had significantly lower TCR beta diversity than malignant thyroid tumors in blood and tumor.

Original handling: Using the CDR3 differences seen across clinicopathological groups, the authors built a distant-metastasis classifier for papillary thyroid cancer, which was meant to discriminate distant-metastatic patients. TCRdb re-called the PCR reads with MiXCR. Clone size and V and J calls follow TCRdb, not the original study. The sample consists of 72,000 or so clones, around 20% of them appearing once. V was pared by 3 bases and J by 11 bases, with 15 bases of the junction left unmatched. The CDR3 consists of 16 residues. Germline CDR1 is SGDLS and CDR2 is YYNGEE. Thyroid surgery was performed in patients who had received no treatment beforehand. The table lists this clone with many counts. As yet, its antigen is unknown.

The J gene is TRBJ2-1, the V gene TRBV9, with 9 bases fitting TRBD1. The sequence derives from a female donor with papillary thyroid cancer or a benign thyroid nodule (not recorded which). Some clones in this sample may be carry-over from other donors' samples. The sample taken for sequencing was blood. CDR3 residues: CASSEGVGDRVLQQFF. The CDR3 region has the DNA TGTGCCAGCAGCGAGGGGGTGGGGGACAGGGTTCTTCAGCAGTTCTTC.